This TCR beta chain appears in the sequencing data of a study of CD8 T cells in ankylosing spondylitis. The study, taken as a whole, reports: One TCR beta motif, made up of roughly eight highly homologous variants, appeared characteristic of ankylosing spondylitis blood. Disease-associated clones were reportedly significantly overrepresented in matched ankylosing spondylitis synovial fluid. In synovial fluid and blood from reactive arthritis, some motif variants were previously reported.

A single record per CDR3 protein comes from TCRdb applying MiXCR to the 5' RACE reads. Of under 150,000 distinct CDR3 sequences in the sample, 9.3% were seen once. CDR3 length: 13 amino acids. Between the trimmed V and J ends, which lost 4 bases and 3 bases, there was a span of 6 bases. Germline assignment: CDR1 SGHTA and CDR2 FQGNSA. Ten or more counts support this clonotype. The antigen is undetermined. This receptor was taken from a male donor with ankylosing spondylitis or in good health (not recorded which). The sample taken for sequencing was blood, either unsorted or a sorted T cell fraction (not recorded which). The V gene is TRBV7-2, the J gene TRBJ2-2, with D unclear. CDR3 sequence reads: CASSSRDTGELFF. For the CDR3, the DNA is TGTGCCAGCAGCTCAAGAGACACCGGGGAGCTGTTTTTT.